The clone carrying this T cell receptor (beta chain) was observed at least ten times. V dropped 0 bases and J dropped 2 bases, with 14 bases sitting between them. CDR3 length equals 17 residues. CDR1 is ENHRY and CDR2 is SYGVKD in the germline V gene. The data originate from a study of T-cell reconstitution after alpha-beta-depleted transplantation in children. The TCRbeta library incorporated unique molecular identifiers. TCRdb reprocessed the PCR reads via MiXCR and lists one record per CDR3 protein. Of about 370,000 distinct CDR3 sequences listed, around 20% are singletons. The V call is TRBV10-3, the J call TRBJ2-1; no clear D. The specimen was PBMCs from the stem cell graft donor, collected from the stem cell graft. The clonotype originates from a human donor who donated a stem cell graft to a child with acute myeloid leukemia. The CDR3 DNA follows: TGTGCCATCAGTGAGTCGGTTGAGGAAAGTCCCTACAATGAGCAGTTCTTC. Residues: CAISESVEESPYNEQFF.